This T cell receptor (beta chain) came from a study of T cells of healthy individuals. The CDR3 runs to 10 residues. Germline V gene data show CDR1 as GTSNPN and CDR2 as SVGIG (reference sequence). TCRdb fed the 5' RACE reads into MiXCR, producing one record per CDR3 protein. Counted here are around 63,000 distinct CDR3 sequences, roughly 16% occurring once; the ten biggest clones make up approximately 4.8%. The TCR sequence derives from a human donor in good health. This chain links TRBV30 with TRBJ2-1; the D is unclear. The chain's CDR3 is CVFLINEQFF. Here the CDR3 DNA reads TGTGTCTTTTTGATAAATGAGCAGTTCTTC.